The following is a T cell receptor beta chain sequence with its context. As yet, its antigen is unknown. Other DNA sequences in this specimen translate into the identical CDR3. A CD45RA-negative memory subset and a CD45RA+ naive subset were separated from the CD4+ cells. V lost 3 bases and J 3 bases, leaving 8 bases between the germline ends. CDR1 and CDR2 from the germline V gene are SGHNT and YYREEE (reference sequence). The length of the CDR3 is 13 residues. The data are from a study of shared clonotypes between healthy human individuals. Whole-study findings and limits: Researchers sampled only blood; tissue repertoires likely differ. It was observed that roughly 5.4% of naive CD4 clonotypes were shared across a handful of donors. Researchers found naive subsets generally carried larger estimated richness than memory subsets.

Data came from immunoSEQ multiplex PCR; TCRdb stores just in-frame clones and leaves some out. This table holds roughly 1 million clones, 75% found once. The chain links TRBV5-4 to TRBJ2-3, with D maybe TRBD2 (5 bases). Sequencing was carried out using memory CD4+ T cells sorted from blood. Subset given: CD45RA-negative fraction. The source is a man aged 18 to 35 in good health. CDR3 in amino acids: CASSYRETDTQYF. The CDR3 DNA reads TGTGCCAGCAGCTACCGGGAAACAGATACGCAGTATTTT.